This T cell receptor (beta chain) was sequenced for a study of shared clonotypes between healthy human individuals. Study-wide background: Each donor's CD8 memory used one plate, CD8 naive two, each CD4 subset three.

Naivety among CD8 cells was defined by CD45RO negativity and positive CCR7 selection, thereby excluding terminally differentiated effector memory CD45RA+ cells. Measured with immunoSEQ multiplex PCR; TCRdb has only the in-frame clones, and not every one. Of more than 550,000 clones listed, roughly 94% are singletons. The sequence was obtained from a man aged 25-45 years in good health. The sequenced material came from naive CD8+ T cells sorted from blood.

The CDR3 DNA follows: TGTGCCAGCAGGTGGTCAGGGGCAGAGACCCAGTACTTC. It specifies CASRWSGAETQYF. The chain couples TRBV7-9 to TRBJ2-5; perhaps TRBD1 as D (6 bases). CDR1 SEHNR and CDR2 FQNEAQ come from the germline V gene (reference sequence). Trimming removed 6 bases at V and 4 bases at J, with 12 bases between. The CDR3 extends over 13 amino acids. The full variable domain, rest sourced from reference TRBV7-9 and TRBJ2-5, is DTGVSQNPRHKITKRGQNVTFRCDPISEHNRLYWYRQTLGQGPEFLTYFQNEAQLEKSRLLSDRFSAERPKGSFSTLEIQRTEQGDSAMYLCASRWSGAETQYFGPGTRLLVL.